These 14 T cell receptor beta chains were sequenced from one sample in a study of blood T cell repertoires in COVID-19 (dated by TCRdb to 2020 to 2022). The library relied on the immunoSEQ multiplex PCR assay. Held by TCRdb, this immuneACCESS table contains in-frame sequences only and omits some clones. Under half of the omission traces to an unresolved V gene where checked; the cause of the rest is unknown. The sample profile shows about 200,000 clones; around 85% of them were found once. Around 0.76% of the sample is taken by the ten largest. Sequenced input: peripheral blood. The receptors were sampled from a woman between 65 and 79 years old with acute or convalescent COVID-19.

This chain connects TRBV11-2 to TRBJ2-3, with D possibly matching TRBD2 (6 bases). Germline V lookup: CDR1 SGHAT, CDR2 FQNNGV. V lost 0 bases and J 5 bases, leaving 15 bases between the germline ends. There are 16 residues in the CDR3. The CDR3 nucleotides are TGTGCCAGCAGCTTAGATAGGATGGGAGCGGGAGATACGCAGTATTTT. It encodes CASSLDRMGAGDTQYF.

The rearrangement joins TRBV6-4 to TRBJ2-1; 10 bases agree with TRBD1. In germline, CDR1 is MRHNA, CDR2 SNTAGT. The CDR3 has 14 residues. V lost 5 bases to trimming and J lost 7 bases; unmatched junction nucleotides: 5. The CDR3 DNA reads as TGTGCCAGCAGTCCGGGACAGGGGTGGAATGAGCAGTTCTTC. It specifies CASSPGQGWNEQFF.

On this clone itself: Additional DNA sequences in this sample encode the identical CDR3. The V gene is TRBV5-1, the J gene TRBJ1-1, with 7 bases matching TRBD1. Germline V CDR1 and CDR2: SGHRS, YFSETQ. This CDR3 contains 14 residues. J gave up 1 base and V 4 bases, and 4 bases lay outside the gene matches. CDR3 sequence: CASSVQGGNTEAFF. Here the CDR3 DNA reads TGCGCCAGCAGCGTCCAGGGGGGGAACACTGAAGCTTTCTTT.

This clone has a handful of counts. J is TRBJ1-5 and V is TRBV2, with 9 bases aligning to TRBD1. Germline assignment: CDR1 SNHLY and CDR2 FYNNEI. After removal of 0 bases from V and 6 bases from J, the junction contained 3 bases not matched to a gene. This CDR3 is built from 15 residues. DNA for the CDR3: TGTGCCAGCAGTGAAGCGGGACAGGGTTCTCAGCCCCAGCATTTT. Its translation: CASSEAGQGSQPQHF.

The chain has TRBV9 and TRBJ1-2, with D possibly TRBD1 on 5 matching bases. Germline loops: CDR1 SGDLS, CDR2 YYNGEE. Trimming cost V 0 bases and J 7 bases, with 16 bases left between them. The CDR3 length is 15 residues. DNA for the CDR3: TGTGCCAGCAGCGTAGGTGGGCAGGGCTTTAGTGGCTACACCTTC. This codes for CASSVGGQGFSGYTF.

The rearrangement joins TRBV5-1 to TRBJ1-1; D unresolved. V was cut by 0 bases and J by 6 bases, with 12 bases left in between. Germline loops: CDR1 SGHRS, CDR2 YFSETQ. CDR3 size: 14 residues. The CDR3 DNA follows: TGCGCCAGCAGCTTGGATCAGGTTGTCGCTGAAGCTTTCTTT. The encoded protein is CASSLDQVVAEAFF.

The chain carries TRBV5-1 and TRBJ1-1; TRBD1 matches at 8 bases. Germline values: CDR1 SGHRS, CDR2 YFSETQ. This CDR3 has 14 amino acids. The trim removed 6 bases at V and 4 bases at J, leaving 8 bases unmatched. As DNA, the CDR3 is TGCGCCAGCACCCAACAGGGGGGACTCACTGAAGCTTTCTTT. This gives the protein CASTQQGGLTEAFF.

CDR3 coding DNA: TGTGCCAGCATCCAACCCGGGACTCCCAATGAGCAGTTCTTC. Translated, it gives CASIQPGTPNEQFF. V is TRBV5-6 and J is TRBJ2-1; perhaps TRBD2 as D (6 bases). The CDR3 runs to 14 residues. Germline loops: CDR1 SGHDT, CDR2 YYEEEE. V shed 6 bases and J shed 6 bases, with 16 bases lying between them.

The chain couples TRBV5-4 to TRBJ1-2; TRBD1 matches at 8 bases. CDR3 length: 16 amino acids. J gave up 2 bases and V 5 bases, and 11 bases lay outside the gene matches. Looked up from germline, CDR1 is SGHNT and CDR2 is YYREEE (reference sequence). This CDR3 is CASRPDRALYNYGYTF. The CDR3 region has the DNA TGTGCCAGCAGACCGGACAGGGCGTTGTACAACTATGGCTACACCTTC.

The J gene is TRBJ2-3, the V gene TRBV5-4; 10 bases fit TRBD2. The V gene end was trimmed by 0 bases and the J gene end by 7 bases; junction bases not matched to a gene: 5. The CDR3 runs 15 residues. In germline, CDR1 is SGHNT, CDR2 YYREEE (reference sequence). In DNA form, the CDR3 reads TGTGCCAGCAGCTTGGCTACTAGCGGGGAGTATACGCAGTATTTT. Its protein is CASSLATSGEYTQYF.

The gene calls are TRBV28 and TRBJ1-2; TRBD1 matches at 8 bases. The length of the CDR3 is 14 residues. Per germline, CDR1 MDHEN and CDR2 SYDVKM. Losses at the gene ends were 6 bases for V and 3 bases for J; bases not matched to a gene: 6. The CDR3 spells CASRLQGVYYGYTF. As DNA, the CDR3 is TGTGCCAGCAGGTTACAGGGGGTCTACTATGGCTACACCTTC.

For the CDR3, the DNA is TGTGCCAGCAGTTACTTGGGGGGGCCCGGCTATGGCTACACCTTC. Its protein product is CASSYLGGPGYGYTF. The V call is TRBV6-5, the J call TRBJ1-2; possibly TRBD1 for D (6 bases). This CDR3 is 15 amino acids long. Trimming stripped 1 base from V and 4 bases from J, with 13 bases between. CDR1 is MNHEY, CDR2 SVGAGI, per germline.

The V and J genes are TRBV7-6 and TRBJ2-7; 9 positions match TRBD1. The length of the CDR3 is 16 residues. V was pared by 2 bases and J by 3 bases, with 8 bases of the junction left unmatched. Germline V gene data show CDR1 as SGHVS and CDR2 as FNYEAQ. The CDR3 here is CASSLTTGQGLYEQYF. CDR3 nucleotide sequence: TGTGCCAGCAGCTTAACAACAGGACAGGGGCTCTACGAGCAGTACTTC.

The CDR3 reads CASSPGPGAYNEQFF. CDR3 DNA: TGCGCCAGCAGCCCAGGACCGGGAGCCTACAATGAGCAGTTCTTC. V usage is TRBV5-1 and J usage is TRBJ2-1; possibly TRBD2 for D (6 bases). The CDR3 sequence is 15 residues long. V lost 4 bases and J lost 2, with 13 bases in between. From germline, CDR1 is SGHRS and CDR2 YFSETQ.